One sample yielded the 24 T cell receptor beta chains listed below, sequenced in a study of circulating tumor DNA in untreated peripheral T-cell lymphoma. Clones were read by immunoSEQ multiplex PCR, and TCRdb kept only the in-frame ones, dropping some. This sample carries more than 4,500 clones, around 66% of them seen once, and the ten largest clones take roughly 48%. The sample taken for sequencing was tumor tissue. The source of these receptors is a human donor with peripheral T-cell lymphoma.

The chain recombines TRBV7-5 with TRBJ2-2; the table names TRBD2, a call not compared with the DNA. TRBV7-5 is marked as a pseudogene. This CDR3 region has 17 residues. The CDR3 coding sequence is TGTGCCAGCAGCTTTAGTGGTCGGGGAGTGAACACCGGGGAGCTGTTTTTT. It yields the protein CASSFSGRGVNTGELFF.

This clone was observed once. The V gene is TRBV28, the J gene TRBJ1-1; 8 nucleotides match TRBD1. The J segment lost 8 bases and the V segment lost 1 base, leaving 3 bases of the junction unmatched. CDR1 MDHEN and CDR2 SYDVKM come from the germline V gene. The CDR3 runs to 13 residues. The DNA for the CDR3 is TGTGCCAGCAGTTTATTCGGACAGGGAGAAGCTTTCTTT. As protein: CASSLFGQGEAFF.

This clone has only a few counts. CDR3 sequence (DNA): TGTGCCAGCAGTTACTCGAGAGGGAGGGGAATAGATGAGCAGTTCTTC. This translates into CASSYSRGRGIDEQFF. The chain combines TRBV6-8 with TRBJ2-1; 7 bases line up with TRBD2. Germline CDR1 and CDR2: MNHGY and SAAAGT. V shed 0 bases and J 8 bases; nucleotides not matched to a gene: 10. The CDR3 extends over 16 amino acids.

This chain links TRBV29-1 with TRBJ2-7; possibly TRBD2 for D (5 bases). V shed 3 bases and J shed 0 bases, with 9 bases lying between them. Looked up from germline, CDR1 is SQVTM and CDR2 is ANQGSEA. CDR3 length: 13 amino acids. As DNA, the CDR3 is TGCAGCGTTGAGACTACGAGCTCCTACGAGCAGTACTTC. Amino acid sequence: CSVETTSSYEQYF.

V usage is TRBV11-3 and J usage is TRBJ2-4, with D hard to call. CDR1 and CDR2 from the germline V gene are SGHNT and YENEEA. With 5 bases removed from V and 1 base from J, the gap between germline ends came to 15 bases. The CDR3 sequence is 16 residues long. CDR3 DNA sequence: TGTGCCAGCAGCCCCCAGAAGATGGCGGCCAAAAACATTCAGTACTTC. Amino acids: CASSPQKMAAKNIQYF. Supplemented by reference TRBV11-3 and TRBJ2-4, the full variable domain reads EAGVVQSPRYKIIEKKQPVAFWCNPISGHNTLYWYLQNLGQGPELLIRYENEEAVDDSQLPKDRFSAERLKGVDSTLKIQPAELGDSAVYLCASSPQKMAAKNIQYFGAGTRLSVL.

Here the CDR3 reads CASSSPAGAYEQYF. As DNA, the CDR3 is TGTGCCAGCAGCTCCCCAGCGGGGGCCTACGAGCAGTACTTC. The V and J genes are TRBV11-3 and TRBJ2-7; 8 bases are shared with TRBD2. From germline, CDR1 is SGHNT and CDR2 YENEEA. This CDR3 is 14 amino acids long. V dropped 4 bases and J dropped 2; count of bases not matched to a gene: 4.

The chain recombines TRBV6-8 with TRBJ2-7; 11 positions match TRBD2. The CDR3 is 19 residues long. Germline CDR1 reads MNHGY; CDR2 reads SAAAGT. After removal of 5 bases from V and 1 base from J, the junction contained 16 bases not matched to a gene. The CDR3 region has the DNA TGTGCCAGCAGTAAGAAGAACAGGCTCATAGCGGGAGGGTCCTACGAGCAGTACTTC. It specifies CASSKKNRLIAGGSYEQYF.

The V gene is TRBV28, the J gene TRBJ2-2, with 10 bases identical to TRBD2. The V segment lost 5 bases and the J segment 7 bases; nucleotides outside the gene matches: 19. The V gene's germline CDR1 is MDHEN and CDR2 SYDVKM. CDR3 size: 19 residues. The CDR3 sequence is CASSLPLGLADVVIGELFF. CDR3 in DNA: TGTGCCAGCAGTCTGCCCCTTGGACTAGCGGACGTCGTCATCGGGGAGCTGTTTTTT.

In this sample, this clone turned up once. This chain links TRBV28 with TRBJ2-3, with D possibly being TRBD1 or TRBD2 (6 bases each). V dropped 8 bases and J dropped 4 bases, with 22 bases sitting between them. The CDR3 spans 16 residues. The germline gives CDR1 MDHEN, CDR2 SYDVKM. The CDR3 reads CASQGIIAVNADTQYF. The CDR3 DNA follows: TGTGCCAGCCAGGGGATAATAGCGGTGAATGCAGATACGCAGTATTTT.

The chain employs TRBV29-1 and TRBJ1-2; a weak D match, TRBD1 (5 bases). Germline assignment: CDR1 SQVTM and CDR2 ANQGSEA. Trimming removed 0 bases from V and 7 bases from J, with 24 bases in between. The CDR3 is made up of 17 amino acids. The CDR3 region has the DNA TGCAGCGTTGAAGATCGCCGTCAGGGATTATTTTCAAGTGGCTACACCTTC. This translates into CSVEDRRQGLFSSGYTF.

The table lists this clone with a few counts. The chain employs TRBV18 and TRBJ1-4, with D possibly being TRBD1 (6 bases). The CDR3 is 15 residues long. Between the trimmed V and J ends, which lost 6 bases and 4 bases, there was a span of 15 bases. Per germline, CDR1 KGHSH and CDR2 LQKENI. CDR3: CASSPGARVNEKLFF. DNA of the CDR3: TGTGCCAGCTCGCCGGGGGCCAGGGTTAATGAAAAACTGTTTTTT.

In this sample, this clone turned up a few times. The J gene is TRBJ2-5, the V gene TRBV28; no clear D gene. The CDR3 totals 16 residues. Trimming left V 4 bases short and J 0 bases short, with 15 bases between. The germline CDR1 and CDR2 sequences are MDHEN and SYDVKM. The CDR3 nucleotides read TGTGCCAGCAGTTGGAGTCAGCCGAAGTACCAAGAGACCCAGTACTTC. Translation gives CASSWSQPKYQETQYF.

The chain employs TRBV1 and TRBJ1-3; the table gives TRBD1 as D, unverified against the DNA. TRBV1 constitutes a pseudogene. This CDR3 has 16 residues. CDR3 coding DNA: TGCGCCAGCAGCCAAGGGGCAAGCAGCTCTGGAAACACCATATATTTT. It translates to CASSQGASSSGNTIYF.

The chain has TRBV15 and TRBJ2-4; 12 bases map to TRBD2. Trimming removed 5 bases from V and 6 bases from J; junction bases left unmatched: 2. The CDR3 is made up of 14 amino acids. CDR1 is LNHNV and CDR2 is YYDKDF in the germline V gene (reference sequence). This chain's CDR3 is CATSRGLAGNIQYF. The DNA of the CDR3 is TGTGCCACCAGCCGGGGACTAGCGGGAAACATTCAGTACTTC.

The chain has TRBV28 and TRBJ1-2, with TRBD1 matching 10 bases. The V gene end was trimmed by 4 bases and the J gene end by 2 bases; junction bases not matched to a gene: 4. CDR1 MDHEN and CDR2 SYDVKM come from the germline V gene. CDR3 length: 15 residues. CDR3 in DNA: TGTGCCAGCAGTTCCCCGGGACAGGGGAACTATGGCTACACCTTC. Its translation is CASSSPGQGNYGYTF.

This chain connects TRBV15 to TRBJ2-5; the match to TRBD2 covers 12 bases. This CDR3 spans 18 amino acids. Germline loops: CDR1 LNHNV, CDR2 YYDKDF (reference sequence). V was pared by 4 bases and J by 1 base, with 10 bases of the junction left unmatched. The DNA of the CDR3 is TGTGCCACCAGCAACCGGAGGGGGACTAGCGGGTTCCAAGAGACCCAGTACTTC. As protein: CATSNRRGTSGFQETQYF.

The V gene is TRBV29-1, the J gene TRBJ2-5; 10 nucleotides agree with TRBD1. This CDR3 has 12 amino acids. CDR1 is SQVTM, CDR2 ANQGSEA, per germline. Unmatched junction bases numbered 7, after V lost 8 bases and J lost 7 bases. The CDR3 spells CSPLDRGGTQYF. In DNA, the CDR3 is TGCAGCCCGTTGGACAGGGGGGGGACCCAGTACTTC.

This sequence joins TRBV9 and TRBJ2-5, with TRBD1 as a possible D gene (6 bases). Germline assignment: CDR1 SGDLS and CDR2 YYNGEE. CDR3 length equals 14 residues. V was shortened by 0 bases and J by 2 bases, with 8 bases between the two germline ends. In DNA form, the CDR3 reads TGTGCCAGCAGCGTAGGAGGACAGCAAGAGACCCAGTACTTC. It yields the protein CASSVGGQQETQYF.

This sequence joins TRBV7-7 and TRBJ2-5; TRBD1 agrees at 7 bases. J lost 9 bases, V lost 5 bases, and 15 bases had no gene match. The CDR3 sequence is 15 residues long. Germline loops: CDR1 SSHAT, CDR2 FNYEAQ (reference sequence). This chain's CDR3 is CASSNTRQGVSAQYF. The CDR3 DNA reads TGTGCCAGCAGCAATACACGACAGGGAGTTAGCGCCCAGTACTTC.

As concerns this clone: One end of the junction varies from germline; a read error may be responsible. The rearrangement uses TRBV6-4 and TRBJ2-7; D call uncertain. CDR1 and CDR2 from the germline V gene are MRHNA and SNTAGT. The CDR3 covers 11 residues. This CDR3 reads CASRISYEQYF. In DNA form, the CDR3 reads TGTGCCAGCAGGATCTCCTACGAGCAGTACTTT.

The chain employs TRBV5-1 and TRBJ2-3, with 9 bases aligning to TRBD2. Germline lookup yields CDR1 SGHRS and CDR2 YFSETQ. J lost 2 bases, V lost 2 bases, and 3 bases had no gene match. CDR3 size: 15 residues. CDR3 residues: CASSFSGRITDTQYF. The DNA for the CDR3 is TGCGCCAGCAGCTTTAGCGGGAGAATCACAGATACGCAGTATTTT.

The V and J genes are TRBV11-3 and TRBJ2-2, with unresolved D. CDR3 length: 18 residues. V was pared by 7 bases and J by 8 bases, with 29 bases between. Germline V gene sequence: CDR1 SGHNT, CDR2 YENEEA. The CDR3 DNA follows: TGTGCCAGCACCCACACCCCTGAGTCCCAGTACCGGTTAGGGGAGCTGTTTTTT. It translates to CASTHTPESQYRLGELFF.

The CDR3 coding sequence is TGCGCCAGCAGCGAAATTCGGGAAGTGACAGTGAACACCGGGGAGCTGTTTTTT. This sequence encodes CASSEIREVTVNTGELFF. The chain combines TRBV23-1 with TRBJ2-2; D is tentatively TRBD1 or TRBD2 (5 bases each). TRBV23-1 is placed among ORFs of uncertain function. Trimming stripped 6 bases from V and 1 base from J, with 21 bases between. The CDR3 has 18 residues.

This clone was seen only a few times. The chain links TRBV30 to TRBJ2-7; either TRBD1 or TRBD2 may supply D (7 bases each). In germline, CDR1 is GTSNPN, CDR2 SVGIG (reference sequence). Trimming pared 1 base from V and 0 bases from J, leaving 22 bases between. This CDR3 is built from 18 residues. As DNA, the CDR3 is TGTGCCTGGAGTGGGGAGGGGGCCCCTCTTTTGAGCTCCTACGAGCAGTACTTC. Amino acids: CAWSGEGAPLLSSYEQYF.